This T cell receptor beta chain is from a study of blood T cell repertoires in COVID-19. In the original processing: Estimation of nucleated cell counts was performed using reference gene primer amplification. Sequencing used immunoSEQ multiplex PCR; TCRdb keeps in-frame clones, though not all of them. The D gene and trimming were derived from the DNA, and the V and J assignments and clone size from that table. The table lists approximately 74,000 clones, 70% to 90% of them singletons. About this clone itself: The germline gene is not matched at one end of the junction; a read error may be the cause.

The germline V gene encodes CDR1 PRHDT and CDR2 FYEKMQ (reference sequence). The CDR3 is 14 amino acids. This sequence was found in an older man with acute or convalescent COVID-19. Sequencing was carried out using peripheral blood. The chain carries TRBV13 and TRBJ2-7, with 10 bases identical to TRBD2. The CDR3 is CASRLAGGSYEQYF. DNA of the CDR3: TGTGCCAGCAGGTTAGCGGGGGGCTCCTACGAGCAGTACTTC.